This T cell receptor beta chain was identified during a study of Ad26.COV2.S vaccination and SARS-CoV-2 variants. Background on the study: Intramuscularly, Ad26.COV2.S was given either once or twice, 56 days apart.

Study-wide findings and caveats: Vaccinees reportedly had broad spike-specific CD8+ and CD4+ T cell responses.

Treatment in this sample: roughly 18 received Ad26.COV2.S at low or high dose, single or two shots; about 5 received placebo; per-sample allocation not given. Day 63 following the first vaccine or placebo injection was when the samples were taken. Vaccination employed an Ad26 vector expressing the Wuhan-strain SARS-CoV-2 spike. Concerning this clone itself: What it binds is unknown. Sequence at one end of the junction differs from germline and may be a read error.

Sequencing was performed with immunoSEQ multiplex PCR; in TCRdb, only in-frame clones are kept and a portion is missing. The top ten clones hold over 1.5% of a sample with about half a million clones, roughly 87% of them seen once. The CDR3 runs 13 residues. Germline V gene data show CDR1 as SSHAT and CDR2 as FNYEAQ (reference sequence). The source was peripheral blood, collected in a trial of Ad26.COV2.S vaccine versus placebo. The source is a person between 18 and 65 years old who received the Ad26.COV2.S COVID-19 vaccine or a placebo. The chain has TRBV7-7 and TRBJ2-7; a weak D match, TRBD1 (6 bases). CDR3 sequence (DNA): TGTGCTAGCAGCTTCTCCGTAGGGGGTGAGCAGTACTTC. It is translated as CASSFSVGGEQYF.